Listed below are T cell receptor beta chains from one sample, sequenced in a study of human T cells and chemical hapten exposure. MiXCR, run by TCRdb on the RACE reads, gives a single entry per CDR3 protein. This sample has under 90,000 distinct CDR3 sequences, with 8.6% found just once. The sequenced material came from whole blood. These receptors came from a male donor in good health. Some clones in this sample may be carry-over from other donors' samples. Each CDR3 is given with its conserved first and last residue. A D gene is named only where the DNA matches it firmly. A row's size may be missing; if present it is once, few, many or a size class.

>TRBJ1-2|TRBD1|TRBV7-9|many
CASSLGRQGALPGYTF
TGTGCCAGCAGCCTAGGGAGACAGGGGGCTCTACCTGGCTACACCTTC
>TRBJ1-5|TRBD1|TRBV6-6|few
CASSYLSGQGAPGQPQHF
TGTGCCAGCAGTTACTTATCGGGACAGGGGGCCCCCGGCCAGCCCCAGCATTTT
>TRBJ1-6|NA|TRBV20-1|few
CSAREPDNSPLHF
TGCAGTGCTAGAGAGCCGGATAATTCACCCCTCCACTTT
>TRBJ1-4|NA|TRBV7-6|few
CASSATPFFATNEKLFF
TGTGCCAGCAGCGCCACACCCTTCTTTGCAACTAATGAAAAACTGTTTTTT
>TRBJ2-7|TRBD2|TRBV12-3/TRBV12-4|few
CASSFVPGLENEQYF
TGTGCCAGCAGTTTTGTACCGGGACTAGAGAACGAGCAGTACTTC
>TRBJ1-1|NA|TRBV29-1|many
CSAGTLLNTEAFF
TGCAGCGCCGGGACACTTCTGAACACTGAAGCTTTCTTT
>TRBJ2-4|TRBD1|TRBV6-2/TRBV6-3|few
CASSYPGQLLAKNIQYF
TGTGCCAGCAGTTACCCGGGACAGCTACTAGCCAAAAACATTCAGTACTTC
>TRBJ1-5|NA|TRBV7-8|few
CASSPVNQPQHF
TGTGCCAGCAGCCCGGTCAATCAGCCCCAGCATTTT
>TRBJ1-4|NA|TRBV6-5|NA
CASGTVEKLFF
TGTGCCAGTGGGACGGTAGAAAAACTGTTTTTT
>TRBJ2-3|TRBD2|TRBV5-1|NA
CASSQGLTSTDTQYF
TGCGCCAGCAGCCAGGGACTAACTAGCACAGATACGCAGTATTTT
>TRBJ2-7|NA|TRBV6-5|many
CAARTDGYEQYF
TGTGCCGCCCGGACAGACGGCTACGAGCAGTACTTC
>TRBJ2-3|NA|TRBV13|few
CASSSTRTDTQYF
TGTGCCAGCAGCTCGACGCGCACAGATACGCAGTATTTT
>TRBJ1-6|NA|TRBV27|NA
CASRPGSYNSPLHF
TGTGCCAGCCGCCCAGGAAGCTATAATTCACCCCTCCACTTT
>TRBJ1-2|TRBD1|TRBV6-5|NA
CASRERGTVNYGYTF
TGTGCCAGCAGAGAAAGGGGGACAGTCAACTATGGCTACACCTTC
>TRBJ2-7|NA|TRBV5-6|NA
CASSLVRLGYEQYF
TGTGCCAGCAGCTTGGTGAGACTAGGATACGAGCAGTACTTC
>TRBJ1-1|TRBD1|TRBV16|NA
CASSQDRDTEAFF
TGTGCCAGCAGCCAGGACAGGGACACTGAAGCTTTCTTT
>TRBJ2-1|TRBD1|TRBV7-9|few
CASNSPSGTDNEQFF
TGTGCCAGCAACTCCCCATCCGGGACAGACAATGAGCAGTTCTTC
>TRBJ2-7|NA|TRBV6-5|NA
CASSYSIGSRVEQYF
TGTGCCAGCAGTTACTCGATCGGGAGCCGGGTCGAGCAGTACTTC
>TRBJ2-1|NA|TRBV12-3/TRBV12-4|NA
CASSFWADNEQFF
TGTGCCAGCAGTTTTTGGGCTGATAATGAGCAGTTCTTC
>TRBJ1-4|NA|TRBV7-2|few
CASSRREGEKLFF
TGTGCCAGCAGCCGCAGGGAGGGAGAAAAACTGTTTTTT
>TRBJ2-7|TRBD2|TRBV6-9|many
CASRTSGRAHEQYF
TGTGCCAGCAGAACTAGCGGGAGGGCCCATGAGCAGTACTTC
>TRBJ1-1|NA|TRBV9|NA
CASSGGPPEAFF
TGTGCCAGCAGCGGGGGCCCACCTGAAGCTTTCTTT
>TRBJ1-5|NA|TRBV30|NA
CAWSVGSTSNQPQHF
TGTGCCTGGAGTGTAGGTTCTACGAGCAATCAGCCCCAGCATTTT
>TRBJ1-1|NA|TRBV7-8|few
CASSFGGRGTEAFF
TGTGCCAGCAGCTTCGGGGGTCGGGGCACTGAAGCTTTCTTT
>TRBJ2-5|NA|TRBV18|many
CASSPPGEETQYF
TGTGCCAGCTCACCACCGGGGGAAGAGACCCAGTACTTC
>TRBJ1-1|NA|TRBV7-9|NA
CASSLDGGWGTEAFF
TGTGCCAGCAGCTTAGATGGAGGTTGGGGGACTGAAGCTTTCTTT
>TRBJ1-5|NA|TRBV2|NA
CASSEWGAGNQPQHF
TGTGCCAGCAGTGAATGGGGGGCTGGGAATCAGCCCCAGCATTTT
>TRBJ2-6|NA|TRBV6-6|NA
CASERGQPAGANVLTF
TGTGCCAGTGAGAGGGGACAACCGGCTGGGGCCAACGTCCTGACTTTC
>TRBJ2-3|TRBD2|TRBV9|many
CASSVLAGGPSDTQYF
TGTGCCAGCAGCGTGCTAGCGGGGGGGCCCTCAGATACGCAGTATTTT
>TRBJ2-7|TRBD2|TRBV6-5|NA
CASSYSTRVGGTSGGLGHEQYF
TGTGCCAGCAGTTACTCGACGAGGGTTGGCGGGACTAGCGGGGGGCTCGGCCACGAGCAGTACTTC
>TRBJ1-1|NA|TRBV20-1|NA
CSASRADTEAFF
TGCAGTGCTTCCCGAGCGGACACTGAAGCTTTCTTT
>TRBJ2-3|NA|TRBV12-3/TRBV12-4|few
CASSLADRVTDTQYF
TGTGCCAGCAGTTTAGCCGACAGAGTAACAGATACGCAGTATTTT
>TRBJ1-2|NA|TRBV19|few
CASRTQENYGYTF
TGTGCCAGTAGGACTCAGGAGAACTATGGCTACACCTTC
>TRBJ2-3|TRBD2|TRBV20-1|NA
CSASSSGIRNTQYF
TGCAGTGCTAGTTCCAGCGGGATTAGGAATACGCAGTATTTT
>TRBJ2-7|TRBD1|TRBV7-6|NA
CASSPGPGTGGYYEQYF
TGTGCCAGCAGCCCAGGCCCCGGGACAGGGGGATACTACGAGCAGTACTTC
>TRBJ2-1|NA|TRBV25-1|NA
CASSESPYNEQFF
TGTGCCAGCAGTGAATCCCCCTACAATGAGCAGTTCTTC
>TRBJ2-7|TRBD2|TRBV12-3/TRBV12-4|NA
CASSTRGGGAYEQYF
TGTGCCAGCAGTACCCGGGGCGGGGGGGCCTACGAGCAGTACTTC
>TRBJ2-6|NA|TRBV19|NA
CASSIARAPFGANVLTF
TGTGCCAGTAGTATAGCCAGGGCCCCGTTTGGGGCCAACGTCCTGACTTTC
>TRBJ2-5|NA|TRBV9|few
CASSVGSSPWRETQYF
TGTGCCAGCAGCGTAGGTTCTAGCCCCTGGCGGGAGACCCAGTACTTC
>TRBJ1-1|NA|TRBV6-1|many
CASSESGAGDTEAFF
TGTGCCAGCAGTGAATCAGGGGCCGGGGACACTGAAGCTTTCTTT
>TRBJ2-6|NA|TRBV6-5|many
CASSYQYPRFSGSSGANVLTF
TGTGCCAGCAGTTACCAATACCCTCGCTTTAGCGGCAGCTCTGGGGCCAACGTCCTGACTTTC
>TRBJ2-3|TRBD1|TRBV5-1|few
CASSTRQGTSTDTQYF
TGCGCCAGCAGCACTCGACAGGGGACTAGCACAGATACGCAGTATTTT
>TRBJ1-6|NA|TRBV6-5|NA
CASSSTGRPNSPLHF
TGTGCCAGCAGTTCGACGGGACGACCGAATTCACCCCTCCACTTT
>TRBJ2-7|TRBD2|TRBV4-1|few
CASSQVRGGPYEQYF
TGCGCCAGCAGCCAAGTTCGGGGGGGCCCGTACGAGCAGTACTTC
>TRBJ1-1|NA|TRBV12-3/TRBV12-4|few
CASSRRAANTEAFF
TGTGCCAGCAGCCGCCGGGCGGCCAACACTGAAGCTTTCTTT
>TRBJ1-2|TRBD1|TRBV27|NA
CASSLSGTGAQYGYTF
TGTGCCAGCAGTCTCTCCGGGACAGGGGCCCAGTATGGCTACACCTTC
>TRBJ2-3|NA|TRBV6-2/TRBV6-3|NA
CASSFAGTQYF
TGTGCCAGCAGTTTTGCAGGGACGCAGTATTTT
>TRBJ2-7|TRBD1|TRBV27|few
CASSLQTGWEQYF
TGTGCCAGCAGTTTGCAGACAGGGTGGGAGCAGTACTTC
>TRBJ1-2|TRBD1|TRBV12-3/TRBV12-4|NA
CASSFGTGGYTF
TGTGCCAGCAGTTTTGGGACAGGCGGCTACACCTTC
>TRBJ2-3|TRBD2|TRBV12-3/TRBV12-4|NA
CASRLAGPTDTQYF
TGTGCCAGCAGGTTAGCGGGTCCCACAGATACGCAGTATTTT
>TRBJ1-3|NA|TRBV27|many
CASSTIYGVPGNTIYF
TGTGCCAGCAGTACGATATACGGGGTCCCTGGAAACACCATATATTTT
>TRBJ2-3|NA|TRBV12-3/TRBV12-4|NA
CASRQGRDTQYF
TGTGCCAGCAGACAGGGGAGGGATACGCAGTATTTT
>TRBJ2-7|TRBD1|TRBV27|many
CASWDRSSYEQYF
TGTGCCAGCTGGGACAGAAGCTCCTACGAGCAGTACTTC
>TRBJ1-3|NA|TRBV7-2|few
CASSLTPGNTIYF
TGTGCCAGCAGCTTAACTCCTGGAAACACCATATATTTT
>TRBJ2-3|TRBD2|TRBV9|few
CASSVVAGATDTQYF
TGTGCCAGCAGCGTAGTCGCGGGAGCCACAGATACGCAGTATTTT